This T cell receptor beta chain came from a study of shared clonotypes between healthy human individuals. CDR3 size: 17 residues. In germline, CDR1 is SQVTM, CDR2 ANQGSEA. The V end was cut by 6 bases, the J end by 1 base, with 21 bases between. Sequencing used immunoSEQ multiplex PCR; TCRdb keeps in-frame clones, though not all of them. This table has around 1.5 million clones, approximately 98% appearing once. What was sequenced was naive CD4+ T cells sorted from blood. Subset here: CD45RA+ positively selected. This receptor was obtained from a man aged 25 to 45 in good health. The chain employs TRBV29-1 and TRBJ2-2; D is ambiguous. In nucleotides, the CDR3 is TGCAGCGTCTTACACCCGTTCAGAGCACAGAACACCGGGGAGCTGTTTTTT. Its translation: CSVLHPFRAQNTGELFF.